Listed below are T cell receptor beta chains from one sample, sequenced in a study of T cells after posttransplantation cyclophosphamide. The data were produced by immunoSEQ multiplex PCR, yet TCRdb's version contains in-frame clones alone and is incomplete. The sample shows around 5,000 clones, over 70% of them seen only once. The sample was PBMCs, taken after allogeneic stem cell transplant with posttransplant cyclophosphamide. Receptors originate from a male patient over 55 who received an allogeneic stem cell transplant from an unrelated donor, was CMV-positive, and had no GVHD. Some T cells may be the graft donor's. Each CDR3 is given with its conserved first and last residue.

TRBV7-9	TRBJ2-1	CASSFSTGYNEQFF
TRBV5-1	TRBJ2-2	CASSFMGQANTGELFF
TRBV4-2	TRBJ2-3	CASSLGLGGTDTQYF
TRBV5-6	TRBJ2-2	CASSLIRGGDTGELFF
TRBV4-2	TRBJ1-6	CASSQTTSGLSPLHF
TRBV2	TRBJ2-3	CASKARASDNTDTQYF
TRBV7-9	TRBJ2-2	CASSRALRGTGELFF
TRBV23-1	TRBJ2-5	CASSHTTRGYQETQYF
TRBV14	TRBJ2-7	CASSQDRAGHAYEQYF
TRBV19	TRBJ2-1	CASGGGTPSDEQFF
TRBV2	TRBJ2-7	CASIPTRENRYEQYF
TRBV5-1	TRBJ2-5	CASRDTLETQYF
TRBV4-1	TRBJ2-3	CASSPRTGDLDTQYF
TRBV5-1	TRBJ2-2	CASSNPRGHGELFF
TRBV2	TRBJ1-4	CASNRDHNEKLFF
TRBV28	TRBJ1-2	CASSSTGDASGRYGYTF
TRBV4-1	TRBJ2-3	CASSHMRGNTDTQYF
TRBV11-3	TRBJ1-3	CASSLSYQGAGSGNTIYF
TRBV6-1	TRBJ1-3	CASLSQTGNTIYF
TRBV15	TRBJ2-7	CATSRVKSGAYEQYF
TRBV27	TRBJ2-7	CASSSPGSRSYEQYF
TRBV27	TRBJ2-3	CASSLRGVVQDTQYF
TRBV27	TRBJ2-5	CASSFKETQYF
TRBV6-5	TRBJ2-2	CASSIRDRNTGELFF
TRBV6-5	TRBJ1-5	CASSHRQRHQPQHF
TRBV27	TRBJ1-4	CASSWTGATNEKLFF
TRBV7-7	TRBJ2-1	CASSLALDGEQFF
TRBV7-9	TRBJ2-2	CASSIRTGNTGELFF
TRBV25-1	TRBJ2-7	CASSELLAGDYEQYF
TRBV18	TRBJ1-2	CASSSGTAAYTF
TRBV10-1	TRBJ2-3	CASSPSGGLGTDTQYF
TRBV7-9	TRBJ1-5	CASSSPPPGQDDQPQHF
TRBV5-1	TRBJ1-4	CASSRVPLSRKLFF
TRBV5-1	TRBJ1-2	CASSQGTGKSYTF
TRBV7-2	TRBJ2-3	CASSRTAFTDTQYF
TRBV5-1	TRBJ2-3	CASSSAPPSGSDTQYF
TRBV19	TRBJ2-3	CASSQTTSGSLSDTQYF
TRBV6-1	TRBJ1-1	CASSRQGKVTEAFF
TRBV9	TRBJ1-1	CASSYTGGNTEAFF
TRBV11-2	TRBJ2-7	CASSLGSGRTTYEQYF
TRBV2	TRBJ2-1	CASSVGTFNEQFF
TRBV7-9	TRBJ2-5	CASSLPKTGYSENQETQYF
TRBV5-1	-	CASSLASGRADEQYF
TRBV18	TRBJ1-4	CATRGLNEKLFF
TRBV4-3	TRBJ2-7	CASSQDLQGEVPYEQYF
TRBV5-5	TRBJ1-4	CASSFWGRVDEKLFF